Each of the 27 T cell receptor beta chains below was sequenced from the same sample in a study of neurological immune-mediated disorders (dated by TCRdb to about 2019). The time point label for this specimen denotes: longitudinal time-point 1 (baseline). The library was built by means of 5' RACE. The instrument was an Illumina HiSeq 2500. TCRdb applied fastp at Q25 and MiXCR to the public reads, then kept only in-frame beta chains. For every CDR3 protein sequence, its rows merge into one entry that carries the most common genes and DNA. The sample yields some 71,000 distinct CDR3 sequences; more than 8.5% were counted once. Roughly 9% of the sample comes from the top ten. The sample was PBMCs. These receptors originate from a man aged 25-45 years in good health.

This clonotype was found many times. The CDR3 sequence is CASRKIGTSVFDEQFF. The CDR3, as DNA: TGTGCCAGCAGGAAAATCGGGACTAGCGTTTTTGATGAGCAGTTCTTC. The gene calls are TRBV2 and TRBJ2-1; 10 positions agree with TRBD2. This CDR3 is built from 16 residues. Germline V gives CDR1 SNHLY, CDR2 FYNNEI. The V segment lost 6 bases and the J segment 8 bases; nucleotides outside the gene matches: 13.

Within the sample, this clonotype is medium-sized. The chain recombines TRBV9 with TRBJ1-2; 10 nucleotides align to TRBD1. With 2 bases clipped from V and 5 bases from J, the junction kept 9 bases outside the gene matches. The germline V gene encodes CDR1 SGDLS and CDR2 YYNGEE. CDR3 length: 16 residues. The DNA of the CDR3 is TGTGCCAGCAGCGTCGGGACAGGGGATTTGGATTATGGCTACACCTTC. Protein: CASSVGTGDLDYGYTF.

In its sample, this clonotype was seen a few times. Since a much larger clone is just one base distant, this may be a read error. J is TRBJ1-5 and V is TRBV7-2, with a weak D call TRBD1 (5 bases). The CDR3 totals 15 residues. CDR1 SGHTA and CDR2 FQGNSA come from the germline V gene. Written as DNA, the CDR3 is TGTGCCGGCAGCCGAGGTGGCAGGGACAATCAGCCCCAGCATTTT. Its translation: CAGSRGGRDNQPQHF.

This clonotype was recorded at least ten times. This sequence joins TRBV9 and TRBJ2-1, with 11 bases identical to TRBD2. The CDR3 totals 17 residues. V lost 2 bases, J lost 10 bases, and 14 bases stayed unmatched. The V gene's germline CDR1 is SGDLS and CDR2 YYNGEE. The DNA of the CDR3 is TGTGCCAGCAGCGTGGGCCTGACTAGCGGGGAACGGTGGGAGCAGTTCTTC. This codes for CASSVGLTSGERWEQFF.

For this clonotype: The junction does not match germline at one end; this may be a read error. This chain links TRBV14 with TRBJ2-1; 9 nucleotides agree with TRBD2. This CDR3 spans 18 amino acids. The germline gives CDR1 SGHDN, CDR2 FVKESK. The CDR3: CASSRLVVAGGPYNEHFF. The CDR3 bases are TGTGCCAGCAGCCGACTAGTAGTGGCGGGAGGGCCCTACAATGAGCATTTCTTC.

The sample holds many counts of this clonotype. DNA for the CDR3: TGTGCCAGCAGCGCCGGAACCGACATAACTAATGAAAAACTGTTTTTT. Translating it yields CASSAGTDITNEKLFF. The V gene is TRBV9, the J gene TRBJ1-4; D remains ambiguous. The CDR3 contains 16 residues. The V end lost 3 bases, the J end lost 1 base, and 13 bases lay between the germline ends. Germline lookup yields CDR1 SGDLS and CDR2 YYNGEE.

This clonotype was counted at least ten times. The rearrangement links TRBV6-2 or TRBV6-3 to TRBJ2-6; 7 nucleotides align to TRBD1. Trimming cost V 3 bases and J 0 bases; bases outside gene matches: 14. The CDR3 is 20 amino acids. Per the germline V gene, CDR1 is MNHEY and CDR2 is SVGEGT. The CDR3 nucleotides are TGTGCCAGCAGTTATGGAACGGGGACAGCGCATAGCTCTGGGGCCAACGTCCTGACTTTC. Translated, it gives CASSYGTGTAHSSGANVLTF.

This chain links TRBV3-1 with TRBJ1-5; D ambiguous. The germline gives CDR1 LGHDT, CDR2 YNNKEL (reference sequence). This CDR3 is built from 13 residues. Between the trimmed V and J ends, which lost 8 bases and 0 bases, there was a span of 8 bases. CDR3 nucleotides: TGTGCCAGCGGTACGATTAGCAATCAGCCCCAGCATTTT. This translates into CASGTISNQPQHF.

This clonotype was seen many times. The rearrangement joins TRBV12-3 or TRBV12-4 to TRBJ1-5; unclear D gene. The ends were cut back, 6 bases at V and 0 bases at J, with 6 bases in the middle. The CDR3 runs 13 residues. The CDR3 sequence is CASSQISNQPQHF. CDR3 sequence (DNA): TGTGCCAGCAGCCAGATTAGCAATCAGCCCCAGCATTTT.

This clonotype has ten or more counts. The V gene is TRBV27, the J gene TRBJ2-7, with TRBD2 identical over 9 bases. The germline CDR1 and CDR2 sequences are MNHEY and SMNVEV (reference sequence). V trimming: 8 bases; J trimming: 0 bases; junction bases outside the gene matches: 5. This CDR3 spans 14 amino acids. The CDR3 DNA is TGTGCCAGCGCCCTAGCGGGAACCTCCTACGAGCAGTACTTC. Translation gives CASALAGTSYEQYF.

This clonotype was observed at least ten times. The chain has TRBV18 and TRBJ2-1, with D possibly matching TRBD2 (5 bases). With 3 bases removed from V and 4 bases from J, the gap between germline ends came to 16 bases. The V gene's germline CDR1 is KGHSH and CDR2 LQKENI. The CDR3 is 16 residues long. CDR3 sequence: CASSPPGNKLYNEQFF. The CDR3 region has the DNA TGTGCCAGCTCACCCCCCGGGAATAAATTATACAATGAGCAGTTCTTC.

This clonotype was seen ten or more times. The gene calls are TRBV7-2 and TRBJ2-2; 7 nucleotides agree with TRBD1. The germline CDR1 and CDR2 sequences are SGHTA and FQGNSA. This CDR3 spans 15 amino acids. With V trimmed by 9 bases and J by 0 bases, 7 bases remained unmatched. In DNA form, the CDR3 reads TGTGCCAGAGGTGAAGGGGGCGCGAACACCGGGGAGCTGTTTTTT. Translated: CARGEGGANTGELFF.

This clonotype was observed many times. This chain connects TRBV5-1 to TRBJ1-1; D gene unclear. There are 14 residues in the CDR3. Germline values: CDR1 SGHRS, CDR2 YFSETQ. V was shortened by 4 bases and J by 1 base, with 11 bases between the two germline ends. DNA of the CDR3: TGCGCCAGCAGCCCATTCACCACGAACACTGAAGCTTTCTTT. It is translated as CASSPFTTNTEAFF.

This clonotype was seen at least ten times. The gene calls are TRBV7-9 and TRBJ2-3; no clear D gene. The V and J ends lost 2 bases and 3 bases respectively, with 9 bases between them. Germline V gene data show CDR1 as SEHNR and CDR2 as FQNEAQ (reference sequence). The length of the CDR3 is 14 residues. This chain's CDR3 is CASSLRASTDTQYF. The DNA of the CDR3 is TGTGCCAGCAGCTTAAGGGCTAGTACAGATACGCAGTATTTT.

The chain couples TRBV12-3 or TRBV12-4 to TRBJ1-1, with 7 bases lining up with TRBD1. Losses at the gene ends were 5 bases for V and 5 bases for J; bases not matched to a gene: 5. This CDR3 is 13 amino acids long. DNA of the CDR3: TGTGCCAGCAGTACAGGGGTAAGGACTGAAGCTTTCTTT. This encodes CASSTGVRTEAFF.

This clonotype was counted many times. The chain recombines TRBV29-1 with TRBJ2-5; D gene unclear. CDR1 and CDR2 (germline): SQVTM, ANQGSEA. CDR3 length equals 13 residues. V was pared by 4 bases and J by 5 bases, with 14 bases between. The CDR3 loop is CSVGASIGETQYF. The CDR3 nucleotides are TGCAGCGTTGGGGCCTCGATAGGGGAGACCCAGTACTTC.

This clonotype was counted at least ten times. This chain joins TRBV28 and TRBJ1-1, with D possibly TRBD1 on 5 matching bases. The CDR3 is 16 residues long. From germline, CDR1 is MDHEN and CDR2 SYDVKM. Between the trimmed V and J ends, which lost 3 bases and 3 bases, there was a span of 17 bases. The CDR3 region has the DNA TGTGCCAGCAGTTTTGGGGGAGGGGCGGGGGACACTGAAGCTTTCTTT. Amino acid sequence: CASSFGGGAGDTEAFF. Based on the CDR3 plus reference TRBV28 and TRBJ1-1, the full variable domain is DVKVTQSSRYLVKRTGEKVFLECVQDMDHENMFWYRQDPGLGLRLIYFSYDVKMKEKGDIPEGYSVSREKKERFSLILESASTNQTSMYLCASSFGGGAGDTEAFFGQGTRLTVV.

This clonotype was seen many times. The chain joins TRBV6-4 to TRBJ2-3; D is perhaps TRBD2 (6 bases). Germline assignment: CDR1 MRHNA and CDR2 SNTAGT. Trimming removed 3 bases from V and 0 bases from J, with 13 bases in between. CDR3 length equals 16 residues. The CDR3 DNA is TGTGCCAGCAGTGATAAGTTAGCGGATAGCACAGATACGCAGTATTTT. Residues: CASSDKLADSTDTQYF.

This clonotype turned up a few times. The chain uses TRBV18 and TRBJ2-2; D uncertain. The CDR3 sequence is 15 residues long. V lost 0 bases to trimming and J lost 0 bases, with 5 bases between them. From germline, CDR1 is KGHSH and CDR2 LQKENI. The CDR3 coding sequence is TGTGCCAGCTCACCACCGCTAGCGAACACCGGGGAGCTGTTTTTT. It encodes CASSPPLANTGELFF.

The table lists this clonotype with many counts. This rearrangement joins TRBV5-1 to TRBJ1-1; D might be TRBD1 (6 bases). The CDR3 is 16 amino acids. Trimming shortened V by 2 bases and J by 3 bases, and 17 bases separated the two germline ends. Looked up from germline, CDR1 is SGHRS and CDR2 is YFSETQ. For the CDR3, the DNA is TGCGCCAGCAGCTTAAGCCGACAGGCGGCGGACACTGAAGCTTTCTTT. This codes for CASSLSRQAADTEAFF. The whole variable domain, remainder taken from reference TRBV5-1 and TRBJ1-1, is KAGVTQTPRYLIKTRGQQVTLSCSPISGHRSVSWYQQTPGQGLQFLFEYFSETQRNKGNFPGRFSGRQFSNSRSEMNVSTLELGDSALYLCASSLSRQAADTEAFFGQGTRLTVV.

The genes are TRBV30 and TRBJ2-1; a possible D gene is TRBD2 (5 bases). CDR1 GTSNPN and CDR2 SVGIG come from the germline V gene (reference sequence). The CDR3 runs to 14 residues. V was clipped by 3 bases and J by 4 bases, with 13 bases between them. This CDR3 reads CAWRPTGGYNEQFF. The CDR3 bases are TGTGCCTGGAGACCCACGGGCGGGTACAATGAGCAGTTCTTC.

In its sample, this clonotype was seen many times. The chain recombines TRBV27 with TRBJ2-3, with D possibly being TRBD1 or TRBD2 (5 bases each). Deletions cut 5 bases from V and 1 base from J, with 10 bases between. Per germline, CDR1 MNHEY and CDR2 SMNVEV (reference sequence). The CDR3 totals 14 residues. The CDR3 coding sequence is TGTGCCAGCAGTCCCTGGGACGGCACAGATACGCAGTATTTT. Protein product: CASSPWDGTDTQYF.

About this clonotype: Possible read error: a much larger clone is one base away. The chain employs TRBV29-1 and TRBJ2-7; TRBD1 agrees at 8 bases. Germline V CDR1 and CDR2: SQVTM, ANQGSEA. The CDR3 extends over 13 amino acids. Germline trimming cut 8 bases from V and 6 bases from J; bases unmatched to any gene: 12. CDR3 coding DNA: TGCAGCTTTGTCCTACAGGGGGGTAGCGAGCAGTACTTC. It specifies CSFVLQGGSEQYF.

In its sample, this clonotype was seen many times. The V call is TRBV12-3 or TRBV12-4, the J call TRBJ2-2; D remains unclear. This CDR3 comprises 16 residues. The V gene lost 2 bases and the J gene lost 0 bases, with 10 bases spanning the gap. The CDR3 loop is CASSLSLRPNTGELFF. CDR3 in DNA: TGTGCCAGCAGTTTAAGCTTACGGCCGAACACCGGGGAGCTGTTTTTT.

In DNA form, the CDR3 reads TGTGCCAGCTCACCTACCTCCCCGGGCCCAGGAGCCGAGCAGTACTTC. It encodes CASSPTSPGPGAEQYF. The chain couples TRBV18 to TRBJ2-7; no definite D call. Trimming took 3 bases from V and 6 from J, leaving 21 bases between them. This CDR3 is built from 16 residues. Germline CDR1 reads KGHSH; CDR2 reads LQKENI.

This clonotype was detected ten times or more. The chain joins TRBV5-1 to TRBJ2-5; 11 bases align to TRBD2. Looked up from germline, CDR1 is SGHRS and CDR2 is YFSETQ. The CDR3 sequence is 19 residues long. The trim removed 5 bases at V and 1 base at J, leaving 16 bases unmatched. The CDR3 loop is CASSQGAGLAVPGQETQYF. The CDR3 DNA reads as TGCGCCAGCAGTCAGGGGGCGGGACTAGCGGTTCCAGGCCAAGAGACCCAGTACTTC. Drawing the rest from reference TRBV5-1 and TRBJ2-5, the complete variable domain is KAGVTQTPRYLIKTRGQQVTLSCSPISGHRSVSWYQQTPGQGLQFLFEYFSETQRNKGNFPGRFSGRQFSNSRSEMNVSTLELGDSALYLCASSQGAGLAVPGQETQYFGPGTRLLVL.

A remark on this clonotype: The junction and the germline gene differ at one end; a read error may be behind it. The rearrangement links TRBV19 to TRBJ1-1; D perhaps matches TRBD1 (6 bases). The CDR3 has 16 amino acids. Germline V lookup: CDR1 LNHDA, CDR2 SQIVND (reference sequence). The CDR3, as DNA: TGTGCCAGTAGGGGTCAGAGGACAGCCATGAACACTGTAGCTTTCTTT. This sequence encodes CASRGQRTAMNTVAFF.